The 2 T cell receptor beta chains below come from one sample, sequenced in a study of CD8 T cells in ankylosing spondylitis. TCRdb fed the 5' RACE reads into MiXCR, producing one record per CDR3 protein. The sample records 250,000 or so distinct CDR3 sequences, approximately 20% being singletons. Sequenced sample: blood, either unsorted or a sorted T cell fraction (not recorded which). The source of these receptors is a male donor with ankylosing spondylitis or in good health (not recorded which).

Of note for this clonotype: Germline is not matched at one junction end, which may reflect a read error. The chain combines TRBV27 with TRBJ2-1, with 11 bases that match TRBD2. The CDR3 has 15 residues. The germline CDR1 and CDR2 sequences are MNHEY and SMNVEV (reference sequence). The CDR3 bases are TGTGCCAGCGGTTTAGGGACTAGCGGTTACAATGAGCAGTTCTTC. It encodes CASGLGTSGYNEQFF.

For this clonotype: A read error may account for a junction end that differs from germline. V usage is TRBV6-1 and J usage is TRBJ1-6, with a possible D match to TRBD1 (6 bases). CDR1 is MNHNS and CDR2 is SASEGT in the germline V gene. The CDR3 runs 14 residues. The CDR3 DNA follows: TGTGCCAGCTCCCAGACAGGACCAAATTCACCCTTCCACTTT. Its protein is CASSQTGPNSPFHF.